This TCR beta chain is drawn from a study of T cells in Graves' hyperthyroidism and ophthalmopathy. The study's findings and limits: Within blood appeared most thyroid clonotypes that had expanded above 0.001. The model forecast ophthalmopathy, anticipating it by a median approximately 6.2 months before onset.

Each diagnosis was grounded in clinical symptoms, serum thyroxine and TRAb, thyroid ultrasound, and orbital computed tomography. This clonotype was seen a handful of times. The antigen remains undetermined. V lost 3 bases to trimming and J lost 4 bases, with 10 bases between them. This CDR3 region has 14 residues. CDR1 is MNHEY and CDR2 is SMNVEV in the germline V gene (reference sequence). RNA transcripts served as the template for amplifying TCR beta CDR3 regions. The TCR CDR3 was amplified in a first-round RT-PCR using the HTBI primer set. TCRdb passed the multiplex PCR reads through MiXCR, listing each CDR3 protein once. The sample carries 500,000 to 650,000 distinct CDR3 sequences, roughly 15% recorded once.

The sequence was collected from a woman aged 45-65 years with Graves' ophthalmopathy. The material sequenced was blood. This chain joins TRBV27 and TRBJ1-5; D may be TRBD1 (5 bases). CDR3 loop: CASSFRGWNQPQHF. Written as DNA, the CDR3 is TGTGCCAGCAGTTTTCGGGGGTGGAATCAGCCCCAGCATTTT.